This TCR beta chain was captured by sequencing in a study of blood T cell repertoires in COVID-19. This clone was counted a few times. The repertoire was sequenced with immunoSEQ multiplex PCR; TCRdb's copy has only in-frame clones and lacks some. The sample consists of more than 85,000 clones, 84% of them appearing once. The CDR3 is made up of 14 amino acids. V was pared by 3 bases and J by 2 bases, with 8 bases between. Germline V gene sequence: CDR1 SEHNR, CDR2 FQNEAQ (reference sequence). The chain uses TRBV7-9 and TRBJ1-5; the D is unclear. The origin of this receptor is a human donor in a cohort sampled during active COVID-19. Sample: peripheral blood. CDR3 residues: CASSLSTGNQPQHF. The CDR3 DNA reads TGTGCCAGCAGCTTGTCCACGGGCAATCAGCCCCAGCATTTT.